A selection of T cell receptor beta chains follows, all from one sample in a study of T cells in Graves' hyperthyroidism and ophthalmopathy. One entry per CDR3 protein results from TCRdb running MiXCR on the multiplex PCR reads. The table has under 350,000 distinct CDR3 sequences, 15% to 20% seen once. The sequencing sample was made of blood. These receptors originate from a woman in her forties or fifties with Graves' hyperthyroidism. CDR3s include the opening cysteine and the closing phenylalanine or tryptophan. D genes are given only for firm matches. Part of the rows lack a size; the others show once, few, many or a class for expanded clones.

j_gene,v_gene,d_gene,abundance,CDR3nt,CDR3aa
TRBJ2-3,TRBV7-9,TRBD1,many,TGTGCCAGCAGCTTTTCCGGGACAGGGTCCGCCACAGATACGCAGTATTTT,CASSFSGTGSATDTQYF
TRBJ2-7,TRBV5-1,TRBD1,many,TGCGCCAGCAGCTTGGGACAGGGGTTGAACGAGCAGTACTTC,CASSLGQGLNEQYF
TRBJ2-7,TRBV12-3/TRBV12-4,TRBD2,many,TGTGCCAGCAGTCCCCTGACTAGCGGGAGGAACGAGCAGTACTTC,CASSPLTSGRNEQYF
TRBJ2-6,TRBV30,TRBD2,many,TGTGCCTGGAGTGGCGGGGGATTCTCTGGGGCCAACGTCCTGACTTTC,CAWSGGGFSGANVLTF
TRBJ1-6,TRBV27,NA,NA,TGTGCCAGCAGTTTACGTCAGTATAATTCACCCCTCCACTTT,CASSLRQYNSPLHF
TRBJ1-2,TRBV20-1,NA,few,TGCAGTGCTAGGCCCTCTCTATCCCTCTATGGCTACACCTTC,CSARPSLSLYGYTF
TRBJ2-3,TRBV3-1,TRBD2,NA,TGTGCCAGCAGCCAACACACTCGGACTAGCGGGTACACAGATACGCAGTATTTT,CASSQHTRTSGYTDTQYF
TRBJ2-7,TRBV28,NA,many,TGTGCCAGCAGTTTATTTGCCTCCCTAGGGGCCAGCTCCTACGAGCAGTACTTC,CASSLFASLGASSYEQYF
TRBJ2-1,TRBV19,NA,many,TGTGCCAGTAGTGAGAAACAGCACAATGAGCAGTTCTTC,CASSEKQHNEQFF
TRBJ2-7,TRBV27,TRBD2,many,TGTGCCAGCAGTCACGGGAGGGCGCGCAGCTCCTACGAGCAGTACTTC,CASSHGRARSSYEQYF